This entry lists 28 T cell receptor beta chains sequenced from one sample in a study of blood T cell repertoires in COVID-19. This table comes from immunoSEQ multiplex PCR, and its TCRdb copy is limited to in-frame clones, with some not included. The table records under 200,000 clones, around 82% of them present only once. Specimen: PBMCs or T cells enriched from blood (not recorded which). These receptors were collected from a woman aged 50 to 60 in a cohort exposed to, infected with or recovered from COVID-19 (not recorded which).

Only a few counts were recorded for this clone. This sequence joins TRBV9 and TRBJ2-7; the match to TRBD1 covers 9 bases. From germline, CDR1 is SGDLS and CDR2 YYNGEE. This CDR3 region has 13 residues. Unmatched junction bases numbered 2, after V lost 1 base and J lost 6 bases. The CDR3 sequence: CASSVLDRGEQYF. The CDR3 DNA follows: TGTGCCAGCAGCGTACTGGACAGGGGCGAGCAGTACTTC.

CDR3 sequence (DNA): TGTGCCAGCAGCTCGCGACAGGGTGCTTTGAGCAATCAGCCCCAGCATTTT. Protein product: CASSSRQGALSNQPQHF. V usage is TRBV5-6 and J usage is TRBJ1-5; 7 nucleotides agree with TRBD1. CDR3 size: 17 residues. The germline V gene has CDR1 SGHDT and CDR2 YYEEEE. V lost 3 bases, J lost 1 base, and 10 bases stayed unmatched.

The rearrangement joins TRBV2 to TRBJ2-5, with 8 bases lining up with TRBD2. Germline V CDR1 and CDR2: SNHLY, FYNNEI. V lost 6 bases, J lost 4 bases, and 16 bases stayed unmatched. CDR3 size: 17 residues. CDR3 coding DNA: TGTGCCAGCAGCTCCTGGGGAGGAGCGGGAGTCGGAGAGACCCAGTACTTC. Protein: CASSSWGGAGVGETQYF. The whole variable domain, remainder taken from reference TRBV2 and TRBJ2-5, is EPEVTQTPSHQVTQMGQEVILRCVPISNHLYFYWYRQILGQKVEFLVSFYNNEISEKSEIFDDQFSVERPDGSNFTLKIRSTKLEDSAMYFCASSSWGGAGVGETQYFGPGTRLLVL.

Concerning this clone itself: The junction departs from the called germline gene at one end, perhaps through a read error. The V gene is TRBV7-2, the J gene TRBJ2-5; D uncertain. The CDR3 loop spans 13 amino acids. Germline V gene data show CDR1 as SGHTA and CDR2 as FQGNSA. This CDR3 reads CASSLDQQEAQYF. CDR3 DNA: TGTGCCAGCAGCTTAGACCAACAAGAGGCCCAGTACTTC. Full variable domain (rest looked up from reference TRBV7-2 and TRBJ2-5): GAGVSQSPSNKVTEKGKDVELRCDPISGHTALYWYRQSLGQGLEFLIYFQGNSAPDKSGLPSDRFSAERTGGSVSTLTIQRTQQEDSAVYLCASSLDQQEAQYFGPGTRLLVL.

The V call is TRBV6-7, the J call TRBJ2-5; D unclear. TRBV6-7 is treated as an ORF (open reading frame) with a function not yet certain. This CDR3 is 13 amino acids long. Trimming cost V 2 bases and J 0 bases, with 4 bases left between them. The CDR3 DNA is TGTGCCAGCAGTTACCGGTACCAAGAGACCCAGTACTTC. This translates into CASSYRYQETQYF.

This clone was seen only once. V and J are TRBV6-4 and TRBJ2-1; a weak D match, TRBD1 (6 bases). Per germline, CDR1 MRHNA and CDR2 SNTAGT. CDR3 length: 13 amino acids. Between the trimmed V and J ends, which lost 4 bases and 7 bases, there was a span of 11 bases. CDR3 sequence: CASSAEQGNEQFF. Here the CDR3 DNA reads TGTGCCAGCAGTGCCGAACAGGGAAATGAGCAGTTCTTC.

Concerning this clone: The junction does not match germline at one end; this may be a read error. The chain couples TRBV19 to TRBJ1-2; 9 bases align to TRBD1. Germline CDR1 LNHDA, CDR2 SQIVND (reference sequence). This CDR3 spans 14 amino acids. CDR3 coding DNA: TGTGCCAGTAGCACCGACAGGGGGGATAGTGGCTACGCCTTC. Translation: CASSTDRGDSGYAF.

This sequence joins TRBV27 and TRBJ2-3; 10 bases match TRBD2. V was clipped by 6 bases and J by 7 bases; unmatched bases: 7. The germline CDR1 and CDR2 sequences are MNHEY and SMNVEV (reference sequence). The CDR3 runs to 14 residues. The CDR3 sequence is CASRASGSDNTQYF. In DNA form, the CDR3 reads TGTGCCAGCAGGGCTAGCGGGAGCGACAATACGCAGTATTTT.

The chain has TRBV5-4 and TRBJ1-5, with D unresolved. Germline values: CDR1 SGHNT, CDR2 YYREEE (reference sequence). Trimming pared 0 bases from V and 1 base from J, leaving 5 bases between. The CDR3 runs to 14 residues. In nucleotides, the CDR3 is TGTGCCAGCAGCTTGGGGGCCAGCAATCAGCCCCAGCATTTT. Encoded protein: CASSLGASNQPQHF.

Comments on this clone: One junction end does not reproduce the germline sequence, and a read error may be involved. This chain links TRBV19 with TRBJ1-2; 9 nucleotides match TRBD1. CDR3 size: 14 residues. CDR1 and CDR2 from the germline V gene are LNHDA and SQIVND (reference sequence). As DNA, the CDR3 is TGTGCCAGTAATATACGGGACAGGGTCTATGGCTACACCTTC. Amino acid sequence: CASNIRDRVYGYTF.

The chain links TRBV11-2 to TRBJ2-7; TRBD1 is a possible D gene (6 bases). V lost 2 bases and J lost 12, with 20 bases in between. Germline lookup yields CDR1 SGHAT and CDR2 FQNNGV. This CDR3 has 14 residues. DNA of the CDR3: TGTGCCAGCAGCTTAAGTAGTAGGGAACAGGGCCGGTACTTC. Translation gives CASSLSSREQGRYF.

This clone was observed many times. This chain uses TRBV18 with TRBJ2-7, with a weak D call TRBD2 (5 bases). Trimming left V 3 bases short and J 2 bases short, with 8 bases between. Germline values: CDR1 KGHSH, CDR2 LQKENI. The CDR3 contains 13 residues. Written as DNA, the CDR3 is TGTGCCAGCTCACCGACGGGAACCTACGAGCAGTACTTC. Residues: CASSPTGTYEQYF.

This clone was detected only a few times. J is TRBJ1-4 and V is TRBV5-1; 9 bases agree with TRBD1. The CDR3 contains 14 residues. Trimming cost V 3 bases and J 5 bases; bases outside gene matches: 2. The germline V gene encodes CDR1 SGHRS and CDR2 YFSETQ. This CDR3 reads CASSWTGANEKLFF. The CDR3 nucleotides are TGCGCCAGCAGCTGGACAGGGGCGAATGAAAAACTGTTTTTT.

Only a few counts were recorded for this clone. This sequence joins TRBV18 and TRBJ2-6, with 8 bases matching TRBD1. Germline V gene lookup returns CDR1 KGHSH and CDR2 LQKENI. Losses at the gene ends were 9 bases for V and 0 bases for J; bases not matched to a gene: 10. The CDR3 totals 17 residues. CDR3 DNA: TGTGCCAGTTCGACAGGGGCCAAGGGCTCTGGGGCCAACGTCCTGACTTTC. Its protein product is CASSTGAKGSGANVLTF.

The chain has TRBV5-1 and TRBJ2-7, with 7 bases that match TRBD1. CDR1 is SGHRS and CDR2 is YFSETQ in the germline V gene. The CDR3 is 15 residues long. With V trimmed by 4 bases and J by 1 base, 8 bases remained unmatched. CDR3 protein: CASSPGQVGSYEQYF. CDR3 DNA sequence: TGCGCCAGCAGCCCCGGACAGGTCGGGTCCTACGAGCAGTACTTC.

The chain couples TRBV11-2 to TRBJ2-7, with D possibly TRBD2 on 5 matching bases. There are 15 residues in the CDR3. In germline, CDR1 is SGHAT, CDR2 FQNNGV. Trimming removed 1 base at V and 3 bases at J, with 13 bases between. DNA for the CDR3: TGTGCCAGCAGCTTAGCCTCGACGGGGATCTACGAGCAGTACTTC. Amino acid sequence: CASSLASTGIYEQYF. The whole variable domain, remainder taken from reference TRBV11-2 and TRBJ2-7, is EAGVAQSPRYKIIEKRQSVAFWCNPISGHATLYWYQQILGQGPKLLIQFQNNGVVDDSQLPKDRFSAERLKGVDSTLKIQPAKLEDSAVYLCASSLASTGIYEQYFGPGTRLTVT.

J is TRBJ1-1 and V is TRBV6-5; 7 nucleotides match TRBD1. In germline, CDR1 is MNHEY, CDR2 SVGAGI. V lost 3 bases to trimming and J lost 11 bases; unmatched junction nucleotides: 15. The CDR3 is 15 amino acids. The CDR3 DNA reads TGTGCCAGCAGTTATAGAGAAGGGGGCTTAGTACGGGCTTTCTTT. It yields the protein CASSYREGGLVRAFF.

The chain combines TRBV19 with TRBJ2-5; TRBD1 aligns across 7 bases. Germline assignment: CDR1 LNHDA and CDR2 SQIVND (reference sequence). Trimming removed 6 bases from V and 4 bases from J; junction bases left unmatched: 14. The CDR3 is 16 residues long. In nucleotides, the CDR3 is TGTGCCAGTAGCCCCCCAAGGGACAGTCGGGGAGAGACCCAGTACTTC. This translates into CASSPPRDSRGETQYF.

V gene TRBV11-2 combines with J gene TRBJ2-2; D is perhaps TRBD1 (5 bases). The germline gives CDR1 SGHAT, CDR2 FQNNGV. Trimming cost V 5 bases and J 12 bases, with 22 bases left between them. The CDR3 is 15 amino acids. The CDR3 DNA reads as TGTGCCAGCAGCCGTGCAGGGTCCCCATCTGGGAAGCTGTTTTTT. Protein: CASSRAGSPSGKLFF. The whole variable domain, remainder taken from reference TRBV11-2 and TRBJ2-2, is EAGVAQSPRYKIIEKRQSVAFWCNPISGHATLYWYQQILGQGPKLLIQFQNNGVVDDSQLPKDRFSAERLKGVDSTLKIQPAKLEDSAVYLCASSRAGSPSGKLFFGEGSRLTVL.

The chain recombines TRBV7-2 with TRBJ1-4; D remains ambiguous. Germline CDR1 and CDR2: SGHTA and FQGNSA. This CDR3 spans 14 amino acids. The V end was cut by 1 base, the J end by 8 bases, with 11 bases between. This CDR3 reads CASSLDGGQEKLFF. CDR3 DNA: TGTGCCAGCAGCTTAGACGGTGGGCAGGAAAAACTGTTTTTT.

The chain employs TRBV20-1 and TRBJ2-1; possibly TRBD2 for D (6 bases). Germline CDR1 DFQATT, CDR2 SNEGSKA (reference sequence). Trimming removed 6 bases at V and 0 bases at J, with 15 bases between. The length of the CDR3 is 15 residues. In nucleotides, the CDR3 is TGCAGTGCGAGTATTAGCGGTAGCTCCTACAATGAGCAGTTCTTC. Its protein is CSASISGSSYNEQFF.

V usage is TRBV6-6 and J usage is TRBJ2-7; 11 nucleotides align to TRBD2. This CDR3 has 14 residues. With V trimmed by 10 bases and J by 2 bases, 7 bases remained unmatched. Germline assignment: CDR1 MNHNY and CDR2 SVGAGI (reference sequence). The CDR3 nucleotides are TGTGCCACCAAGTCGACTAGCGGGACCTACGAGCAGTACTTC. This sequence encodes CATKSTSGTYEQYF.

This chain connects TRBV5-1 to TRBJ2-3, with 7 nucleotides matching TRBD2. Germline values: CDR1 SGHRS, CDR2 YFSETQ. The V and J ends lost 4 bases and 2 bases, in that order; junction bases with no gene match: 10. CDR3 size: 16 residues. The CDR3 coding sequence is TGCGCCAGCAGCCCGGGGGGAGGGCGGGTCACAGATACGCAGTATTTT. Amino acids: CASSPGGGRVTDTQYF. The complete variable domain, with remaining parts taken from reference TRBV5-1 and TRBJ2-3, reads KAGVTQTPRYLIKTRGQQVTLSCSPISGHRSVSWYQQTPGQGLQFLFEYFSETQRNKGNFPGRFSGRQFSNSRSEMNVSTLELGDSALYLCASSPGGGRVTDTQYFGPGTRLTVL.

This chain joins TRBV15 and TRBJ2-1; D might be TRBD1 (6 bases). This CDR3 is built from 15 residues. Trimming removed 2 bases at V and 7 bases at J, with 15 bases between. CDR1 LNHNV and CDR2 YYDKDF come from the germline V gene (reference sequence). The DNA of the CDR3 is TGTGCCACCAGCAGAAATCGGGACACGTCAAATGAGCAGTTCTTC. Amino acid sequence: CATSRNRDTSNEQFF.

This chain links TRBV5-1 with TRBJ2-7; 7 positions agree with TRBD2. J gave up 7 bases and V 3 bases, and 7 bases lay outside the gene matches. The CDR3 loop spans 13 amino acids. CDR1 is SGHRS, CDR2 YFSETQ, per germline. The CDR3 bases are TGCGCCAGCAGCTCCCTGGGGGGAGGGGAGCAGTACTTC. Its translation: CASSSLGGGEQYF.

The chain uses TRBV7-9 and TRBJ2-5; D gene ambiguous. The germline CDR1 and CDR2 sequences are SEHNR and FQNEAQ (reference sequence). V was trimmed by 1 base and J by 1 base, leaving 7 bases between them. There are 14 residues in the CDR3. CDR3 residues: CASSLGAGQETQYF. The CDR3, as DNA: TGTGCCAGCAGCTTAGGGGCAGGCCAAGAGACCCAGTACTTC.

This clone appeared a few times. The CDR3 reads CAREDRNYGYTF. The CDR3 DNA reads as TGTGCCAGGGAGGACAGGAACTATGGCTACACCTTC. The chain joins TRBV2 to TRBJ1-2; 7 nucleotides line up with TRBD1. Germline V gene sequence: CDR1 SNHLY, CDR2 FYNNEI. V shed 9 bases, J shed 2 bases, and the junction held 3 bases outside the gene matches. There are 12 residues in the CDR3.

The chain uses TRBV28 and TRBJ1-2, with a possible D match to TRBD1 (6 bases). The ends were cut back, 6 bases at V and 3 bases at J, with 14 bases in the middle. The length of the CDR3 is 14 residues. Germline CDR1 and CDR2: MDHEN and SYDVKM. CDR3 in DNA: TGTGCCAGCAGGGGGGTGGACAGCTACTATGGCTACACCTTC. This sequence encodes CASRGVDSYYGYTF.